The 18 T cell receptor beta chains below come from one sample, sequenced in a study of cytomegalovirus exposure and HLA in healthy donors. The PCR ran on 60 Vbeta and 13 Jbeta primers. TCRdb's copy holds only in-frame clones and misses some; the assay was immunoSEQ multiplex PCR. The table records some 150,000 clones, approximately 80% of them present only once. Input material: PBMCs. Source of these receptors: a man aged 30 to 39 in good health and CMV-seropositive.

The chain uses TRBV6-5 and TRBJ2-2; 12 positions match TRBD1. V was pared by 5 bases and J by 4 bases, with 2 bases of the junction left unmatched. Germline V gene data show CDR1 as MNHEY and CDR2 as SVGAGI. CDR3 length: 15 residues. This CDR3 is CASSGGQGATGELFF. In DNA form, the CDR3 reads TGTGCCAGCAGTGGGGGACAGGGGGCCACCGGGGAGCTGTTTTTT.

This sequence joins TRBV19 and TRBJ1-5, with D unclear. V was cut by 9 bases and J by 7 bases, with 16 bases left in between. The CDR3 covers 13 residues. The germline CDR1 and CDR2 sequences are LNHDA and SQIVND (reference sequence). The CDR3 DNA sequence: TGTGCCAGCCATCCAGGCGGCGGGCAGCCCCAGCATTTT. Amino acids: CASHPGGGQPQHF.

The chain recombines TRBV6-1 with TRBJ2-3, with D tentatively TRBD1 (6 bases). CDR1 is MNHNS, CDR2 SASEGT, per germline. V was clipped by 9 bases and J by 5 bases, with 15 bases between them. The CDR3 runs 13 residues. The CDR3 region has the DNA TGTGCCAGATACCTGGGGGCGGGAGATACGCAGTATTTT. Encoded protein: CARYLGAGDTQYF.

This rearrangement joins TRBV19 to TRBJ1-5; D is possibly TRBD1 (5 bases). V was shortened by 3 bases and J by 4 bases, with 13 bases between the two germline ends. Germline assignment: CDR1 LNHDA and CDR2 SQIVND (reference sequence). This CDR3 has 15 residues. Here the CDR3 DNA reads TGTGCCAGTAGTATGGAGGGGCTCCTAAATCAGCCCCAGCATTTT. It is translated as CASSMEGLLNQPQHF.

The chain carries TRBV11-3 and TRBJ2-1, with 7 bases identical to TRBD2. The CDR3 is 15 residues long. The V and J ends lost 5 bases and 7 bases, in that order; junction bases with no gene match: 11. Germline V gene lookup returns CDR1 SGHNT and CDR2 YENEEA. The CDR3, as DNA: TGTGCCAGCAGCCCGCTGTCGGGGGGTTGGAATGAGCAGTTCTTC. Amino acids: CASSPLSGGWNEQFF.

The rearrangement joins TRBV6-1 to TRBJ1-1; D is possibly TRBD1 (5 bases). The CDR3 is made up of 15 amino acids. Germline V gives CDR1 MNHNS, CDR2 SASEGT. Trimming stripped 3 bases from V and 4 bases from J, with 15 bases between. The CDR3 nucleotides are TGTGCCAGCAGTGATCCCCAGGGCGGGGGCACTGAAGCTTTCTTT. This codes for CASSDPQGGGTEAFF.

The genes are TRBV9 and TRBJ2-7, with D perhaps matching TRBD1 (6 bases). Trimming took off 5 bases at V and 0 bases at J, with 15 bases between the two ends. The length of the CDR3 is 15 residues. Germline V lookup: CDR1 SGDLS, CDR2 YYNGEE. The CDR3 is CASSITGTSSYEQYF. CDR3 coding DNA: TGTGCCAGCAGTATCACAGGGACCAGCTCCTACGAGCAGTACTTC.

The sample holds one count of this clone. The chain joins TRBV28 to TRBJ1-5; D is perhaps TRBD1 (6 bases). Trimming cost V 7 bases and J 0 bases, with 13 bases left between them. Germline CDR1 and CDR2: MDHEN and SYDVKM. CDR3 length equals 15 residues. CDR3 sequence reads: CASTSGHLSNQPQHF. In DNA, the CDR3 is TGTGCCAGCACCTCGGGACACCTTAGCAATCAGCCCCAGCATTTT.

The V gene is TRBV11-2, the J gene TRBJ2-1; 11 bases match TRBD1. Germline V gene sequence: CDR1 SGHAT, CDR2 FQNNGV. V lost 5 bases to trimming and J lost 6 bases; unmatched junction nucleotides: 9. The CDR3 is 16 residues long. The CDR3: CASSARTGGAGNEQFF. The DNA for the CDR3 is TGTGCCAGCAGCGCCCGGACAGGGGGCGCTGGCAATGAGCAGTTCTTC. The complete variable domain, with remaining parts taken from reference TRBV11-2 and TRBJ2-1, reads EAGVAQSPRYKIIEKRQSVAFWCNPISGHATLYWYQQILGQGPKLLIQFQNNGVVDDSQLPKDRFSAERLKGVDSTLKIQPAKLEDSAVYLCASSARTGGAGNEQFFGPGTRLTVL.

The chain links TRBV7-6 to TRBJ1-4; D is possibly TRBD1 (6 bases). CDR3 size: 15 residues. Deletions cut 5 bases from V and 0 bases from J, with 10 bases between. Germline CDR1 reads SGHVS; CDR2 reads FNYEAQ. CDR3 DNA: TGTGCCAGCAGCCCGGGACAATCAACTAATGAAAAACTGTTTTTT. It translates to CASSPGQSTNEKLFF.

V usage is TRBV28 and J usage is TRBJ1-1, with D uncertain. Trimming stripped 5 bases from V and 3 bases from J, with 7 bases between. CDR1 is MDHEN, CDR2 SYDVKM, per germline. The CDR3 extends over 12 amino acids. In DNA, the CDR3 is TGTGCCAGCAGTCGCTTAGACACTGAAGCTTTCTTT. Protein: CASSRLDTEAFF.

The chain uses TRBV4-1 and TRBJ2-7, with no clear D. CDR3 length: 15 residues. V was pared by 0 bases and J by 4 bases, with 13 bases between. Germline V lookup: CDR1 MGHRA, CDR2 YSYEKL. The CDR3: CASSQDWLDTYEQYF. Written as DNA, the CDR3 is TGCGCCAGCAGCCAAGATTGGCTAGATACTTACGAGCAGTACTTC.

The CDR3 nucleotides are TGTGCCAGCAGTGAAAACAGCTACGAGCAGTACTTC. Amino acids: CASSENSYEQYF. The rearrangement uses TRBV6-1 and TRBJ2-7; D unresolved. CDR1 is MNHNS and CDR2 is SASEGT in the germline V gene. V lost 2 bases, J lost 3 bases, and 5 bases lay in between. The CDR3 totals 12 residues.

The CDR3 loop is CASSLGLGGVNQPQHF. The CDR3 coding sequence is TGTGCCAGCAGCTTAGGCTTAGGGGGCGTCAATCAGCCCCAGCATTTT. The chain is built from TRBV11-2 and TRBJ1-5, with 7 bases identical to TRBD1. Germline V gene sequence: CDR1 SGHAT, CDR2 FQNNGV. This CDR3 is built from 16 residues. With V trimmed by 1 base and J by 3 bases, 6 bases remained unmatched.

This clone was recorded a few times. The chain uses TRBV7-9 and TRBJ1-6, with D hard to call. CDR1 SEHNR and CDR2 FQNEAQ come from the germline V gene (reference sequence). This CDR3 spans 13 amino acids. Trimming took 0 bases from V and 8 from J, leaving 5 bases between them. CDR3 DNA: TGTGCCAGCAGCTTAGCGCAGGATTCACCCCTCCACTTT. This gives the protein CASSLAQDSPLHF.

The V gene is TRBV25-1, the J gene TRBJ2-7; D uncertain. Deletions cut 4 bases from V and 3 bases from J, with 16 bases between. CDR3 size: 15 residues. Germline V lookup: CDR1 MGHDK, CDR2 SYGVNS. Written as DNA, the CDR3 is TGTGCCAGCAGTGGGCCCCAGGCCTTAAACTACGAGCAGTACTTC. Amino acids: CASSGPQALNYEQYF.

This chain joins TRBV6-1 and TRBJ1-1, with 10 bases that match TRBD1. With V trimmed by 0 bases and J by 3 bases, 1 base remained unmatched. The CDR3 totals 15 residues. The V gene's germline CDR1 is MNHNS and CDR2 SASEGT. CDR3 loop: CASSEATGGYTEAFF. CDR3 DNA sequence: TGTGCCAGCAGTGAAGCGACAGGGGGCTACACTGAAGCTTTCTTT.

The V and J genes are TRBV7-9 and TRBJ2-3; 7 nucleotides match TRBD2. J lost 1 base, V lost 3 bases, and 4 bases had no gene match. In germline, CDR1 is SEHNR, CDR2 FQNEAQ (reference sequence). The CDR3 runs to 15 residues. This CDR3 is CASSFRLARTDTQYF. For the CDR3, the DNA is TGTGCCAGCAGCTTCAGACTAGCCCGCACAGATACGCAGTATTTT.